This entry concerns a single T cell receptor (beta chain). Many counts were recorded for this clonotype. Its antigen remains unidentified. It has no much larger one-base neighbor in the sample; base qualities were not kept. This specimen belongs to a study of T cells in Graves' hyperthyroidism and ophthalmopathy (dated by TCRdb to about 2019). A note on the overall study: Peripheral blood was sampled at the time of initial diagnosis, prior to any treatment. Once sampling was done, hyperthyroidism patients were given methimazole at a starting dose of 30 mg daily, whereas ophthalmopathy patients were given high-dose intravenous methylprednisolone. The paper reports TCR Vbeta CDR3 sequencing of approximately 140 peripheral blood samples: 40 to 45 ophthalmopathy, roughly 80 hyperthyroidism and about 17 progressor patients. Prospective prediction of ophthalmopathy was tested in an independent validation cohort of 18 hyperthyroidism patients and 17 patients who later progressed to ophthalmopathy. In six Graves' hyperthyroidism patients, the study also compared T-cell repertoires from thyroid tissue with T-cell repertoires from blood. A discovery cohort of approximately 100 patients, about 44 with Graves' ophthalmopathy and about 58 with stable Graves' hyperthyroidism, was used to find distinguishing TCR V-J signatures. For training and testing, the 100 or so patients in the discovery cohort were randomly divided in a 7:3 ratio.

The paper's findings and limits, for the study overall: A model built on a 13 V-J signature distinguished ophthalmopathy from stable hyperthyroidism, reaching roughly 88% sensitivity and under 84% specificity in cross-validation and 80%/75% in testing. In validation, progression to ophthalmopathy was predicted by the model with nearly 71% sensitivity and 72% to 85% specificity, a median of approximately 6.5 months before onset. Most expanded thyroid clonotypes (frequency above 0.001) were also found in blood, which suggests that blood repertoires may mirror thyroid immune responses. Sample size was not statistically predetermined, and investigators were not blinded to group allocation.

V is cut by 6 bases and J by 0 bases, and the space between the germline ends is 10 bases. The germline V gene (reference sequence) sets CDR1 to LNHDA and CDR2 to SQIVND. Spanning cysteine to phenylalanine, the CDR3 consists of 14 amino acids. The entry retains the CDR3 DNA only, 42 bases that are in frame from base 1. Hyperthyroidism patients were aged 18 to 65 years and newly diagnosed, with disease duration of less than 2 months. Patients with uncontrolled infections, other autoimmune diseases, pregnancy or lactation were excluded. Diagnoses relied on clinical symptoms, serum thyroxine and TRAb, thyroid ultrasound and orbital computed tomography. Blood from progressor patients was collected at the time of first diagnosis with hyperthyroidism, before any ophthalmopathy symptoms had appeared. PBMCs were isolated from 8 to 10 ml of fresh peripheral blood by Ficoll-Paque density gradient centrifugation. Progressor patients were initially diagnosed with Graves' hyperthyroidism and developed ophthalmopathy during follow-up. Total RNA was extracted with Trizol reagent, and quality was checked on an Agilent 2100 Bioanalyzer.

The TCR beta CDR3 regions were amplified from the RNA transcripts. The TCR CDR3 was subjected to a first round of RT-PCR using the HTBI primer set and the Qiagen OneStep RT-PCR kit. A second multiplex PCR round built the libraries, followed by size selection and purification. Paired-end sequencing of the libraries was performed with 100 bp reads on an Illumina HiSeq2000. As for the authors' bioinformatics: SOAPnuke was used to process the raw data, with reads discarded if the reads contained adapters or uncalled bases, had a mean Phred below 15, or lacked an exact constant-primer or identifier match. High-quality paired reads were merged with COPE v1.2.5, and unique nucleotide sequences were defined as clonotypes. Clonotypes were aligned to IMGT TRBV, TRBD and TRBJ reference segments using MiTCR v1.1. Analysis was restricted to V-J combinations with a frequency above 0.0001, which covered just over 98% of repertoires. The TCS score was defined as F50 (clonal expansion) divided by E x V (chaos), with BLOSUM62-based TCRdist calculated between CDR3 peptides within each V-J. Welch's t-statistics and random forest reduced 514 V-J features to 13, which were used in a naive Bayes classifier (R e1071). In-frame beta chains were kept once TCRdb had trimmed the public reads at Q25 with fastp and called clones with MiXCR. Identical CDR3 proteins give one entry, which carries the most common genes and DNA. Clone size and V and J calls follow TCRdb, not the original study. Across this sample there are nearly 600,000 distinct CDR3 sequences, with 11% to 15% seen only once. The top ten clones comprise more than 4.5% of the sample.

The material sequenced was blood. The chain joins TRBV19 to TRBJ2-3; the D segment could be TRBD1, given 6 matching bases. The receptor was derived from a woman aged 25 to 45 with Graves' hyperthyroidism that later progressed to Graves' ophthalmopathy. The nucleotide sequence reads TGTGCCAGTAGCAGGGGATGGAGCACAGATACGCAGTATTTT. It translates as CASSRGWSTDTQYF. The full variable domain, completed from the reference TRBV19 and TRBJ2-3 proteins outside the CDR3, reads DGGITQSPKYLFRKEGQNVTLSCEQNLNHDAMYWYRQDPGQGLRLIYYSQIVNDFQKGDIAEGYSVSREKKESFPLTVTSAQKNPTAFYLCASSRGWSTDTQYFGPGTRLTVL.